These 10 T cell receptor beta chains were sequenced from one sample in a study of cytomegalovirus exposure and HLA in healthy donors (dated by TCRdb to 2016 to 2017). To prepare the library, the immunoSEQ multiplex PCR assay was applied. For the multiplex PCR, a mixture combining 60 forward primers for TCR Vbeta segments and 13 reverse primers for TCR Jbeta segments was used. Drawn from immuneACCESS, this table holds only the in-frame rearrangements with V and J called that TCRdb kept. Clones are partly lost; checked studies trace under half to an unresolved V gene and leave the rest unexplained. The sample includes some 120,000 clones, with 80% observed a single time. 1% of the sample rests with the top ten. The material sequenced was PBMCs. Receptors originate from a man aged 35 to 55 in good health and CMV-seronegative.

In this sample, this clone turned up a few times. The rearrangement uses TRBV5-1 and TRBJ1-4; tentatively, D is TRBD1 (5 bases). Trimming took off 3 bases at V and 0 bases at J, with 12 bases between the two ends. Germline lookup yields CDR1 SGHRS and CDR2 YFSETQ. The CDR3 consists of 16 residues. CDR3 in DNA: TGCGCCAGCAGCTCCGGCGGGGGGGCAACTAATGAAAAACTGTTTTTT. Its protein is CASSSGGGATNEKLFF.

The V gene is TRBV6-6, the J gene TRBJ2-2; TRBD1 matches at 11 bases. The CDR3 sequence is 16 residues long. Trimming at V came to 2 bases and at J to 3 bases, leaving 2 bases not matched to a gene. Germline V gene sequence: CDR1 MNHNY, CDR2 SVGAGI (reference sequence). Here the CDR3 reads CASSYLGQGDTGELFF. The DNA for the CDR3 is TGTGCCAGCAGTTACCTGGGACAGGGGGACACCGGGGAGCTGTTTTTT.

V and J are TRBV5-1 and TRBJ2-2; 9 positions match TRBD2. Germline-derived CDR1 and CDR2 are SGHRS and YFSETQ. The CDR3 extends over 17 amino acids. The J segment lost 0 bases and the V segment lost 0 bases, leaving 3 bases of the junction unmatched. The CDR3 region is CASSLEASGANTGELFF. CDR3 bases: TGCGCCAGCAGCTTGGAGGCTAGCGGGGCGAACACCGGGGAGCTGTTTTTT.

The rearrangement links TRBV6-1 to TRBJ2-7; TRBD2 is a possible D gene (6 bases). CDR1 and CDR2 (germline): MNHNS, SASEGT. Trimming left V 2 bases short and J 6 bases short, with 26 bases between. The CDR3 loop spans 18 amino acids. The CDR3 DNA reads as TGTGCCAGCAGTGAATACGGCGTTTACGGGACTCAAATTCCCGAGCAGTACTTC. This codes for CASSEYGVYGTQIPEQYF.

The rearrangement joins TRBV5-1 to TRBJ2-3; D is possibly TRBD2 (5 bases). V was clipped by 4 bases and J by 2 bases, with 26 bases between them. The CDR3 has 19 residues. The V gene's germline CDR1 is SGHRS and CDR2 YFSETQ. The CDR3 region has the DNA TGCGCCAGCAGCCCACGCCGGTGGCGAGGACTGAGGGACACAGATACGCAGTATTTT. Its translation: CASSPRRWRGLRDTDTQYF.

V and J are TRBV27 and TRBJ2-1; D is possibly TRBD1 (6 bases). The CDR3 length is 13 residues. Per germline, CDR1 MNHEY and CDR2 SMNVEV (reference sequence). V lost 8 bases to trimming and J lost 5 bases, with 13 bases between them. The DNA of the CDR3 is TGTGCCAGCTCGCGGACAGACCACAATGAGCAGTTCTTC. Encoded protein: CASSRTDHNEQFF.

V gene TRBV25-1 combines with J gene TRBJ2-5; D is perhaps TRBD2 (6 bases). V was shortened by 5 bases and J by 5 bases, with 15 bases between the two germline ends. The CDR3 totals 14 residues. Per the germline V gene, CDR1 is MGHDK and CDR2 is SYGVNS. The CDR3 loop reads CASSPPGSAETQYF. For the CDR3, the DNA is TGTGCCAGCAGTCCCCCCGGGAGCGCGGAGACCCAGTACTTC.

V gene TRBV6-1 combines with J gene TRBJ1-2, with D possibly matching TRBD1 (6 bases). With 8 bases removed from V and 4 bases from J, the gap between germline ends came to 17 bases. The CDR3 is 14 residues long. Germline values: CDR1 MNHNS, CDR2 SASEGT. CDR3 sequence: CASRSFTGSYGYTF. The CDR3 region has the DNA TGTGCCAGCCGAAGTTTTACAGGGAGCTATGGCTACACCTTC.

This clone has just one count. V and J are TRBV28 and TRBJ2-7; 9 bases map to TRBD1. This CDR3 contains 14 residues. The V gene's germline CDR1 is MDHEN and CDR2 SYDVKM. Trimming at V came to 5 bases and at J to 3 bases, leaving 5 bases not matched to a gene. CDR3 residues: CASSPTGGNYEQYF. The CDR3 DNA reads TGTGCCAGCAGTCCGACAGGGGGAAACTACGAGCAGTACTTC.

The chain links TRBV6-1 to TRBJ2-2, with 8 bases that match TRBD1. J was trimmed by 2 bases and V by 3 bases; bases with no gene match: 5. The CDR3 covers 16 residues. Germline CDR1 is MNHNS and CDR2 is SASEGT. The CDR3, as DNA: TGTGCCAGCAGTGATTCGGGACAGGTTAACACCGGGGAGCTGTTTTTT. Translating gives CASSDSGQVNTGELFF.